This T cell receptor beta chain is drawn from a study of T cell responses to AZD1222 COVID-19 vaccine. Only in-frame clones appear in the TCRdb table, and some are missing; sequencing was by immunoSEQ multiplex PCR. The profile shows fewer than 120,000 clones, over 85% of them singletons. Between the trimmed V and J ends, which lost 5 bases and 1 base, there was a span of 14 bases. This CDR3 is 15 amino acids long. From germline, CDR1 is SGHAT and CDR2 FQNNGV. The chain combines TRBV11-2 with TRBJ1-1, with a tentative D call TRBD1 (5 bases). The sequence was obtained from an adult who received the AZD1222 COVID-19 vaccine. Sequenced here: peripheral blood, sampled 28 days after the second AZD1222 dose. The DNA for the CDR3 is TGTGCCAGCAGCCCAAAGGGGCAGACGAACACTGAAGCTTTCTTT. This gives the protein CASSPKGQTNTEAFF.